Each of the 31 T cell receptor beta chains below was sequenced from the same sample in a study of cytomegalovirus exposure and HLA in healthy donors. The PCR employed 60 Vbeta primers together with 13 Jbeta primers. The protocol was immunoSEQ multiplex PCR, while the TCRdb copy is restricted to in-frame clones and leaves out a portion. Among fewer than 200,000 clones listed, 12% were seen once. The sequenced sample consisted of PBMCs. These receptors were collected from a man in his fifties in good health and CMV-seropositive.

This clone was picked up a small number of times. The rearrangement uses TRBV11-2 and TRBJ2-3; unclear D gene. This CDR3 has 15 amino acids. Germline CDR1 reads SGHAT; CDR2 reads FQNNGV. Trimming removed 2 bases at V and 2 bases at J, with 11 bases between. This chain's CDR3 is CASSLSRYPTDTQYF. The CDR3 nucleotides are TGTGCCAGCAGCTTAAGCCGTTACCCCACAGATACGCAGTATTTT.

Remarks on this clone: Other DNA sequences in the sample encode the same CDR3. The chain recombines TRBV6-6 with TRBJ1-2, with a weak D call TRBD1 (6 bases). The V and J ends lost 0 bases and 5 bases respectively, with 16 bases between them. CDR3 length: 16 amino acids. Germline V lookup: CDR1 MNHNY, CDR2 SVGAGI (reference sequence). CDR3 loop: CASSYSPGESRYGYTF. The DNA for the CDR3 is TGTGCCAGCAGTTACTCACCAGGGGAGTCTCGGTATGGCTACACCTTC.

The rearrangement joins TRBV6-5 to TRBJ2-1; TRBD1 matches 10 bases. CDR1 is MNHEY, CDR2 SVGAGI, per germline. Unmatched junction bases numbered 7, after V lost 0 bases and J lost 8 bases. The CDR3 has 16 residues. The CDR3 region is CASSYSRDRGGDEQFF. CDR3 DNA sequence: TGTGCCAGCAGTTACTCGAGGGACAGGGGCGGGGATGAGCAGTTCTTC.

This chain links TRBV9 with TRBJ2-2; TRBD2 might be the D (5 bases). The ends were cut back, 0 bases at V and 0 bases at J, with 9 bases in the middle. The CDR3 runs 16 residues. The germline CDR1 and CDR2 sequences are SGDLS and YYNGEE. The CDR3 coding sequence is TGTGCCAGCAGCGTAGGCGGACTCTCGAACACCGGGGAGCTGTTTTTT. Protein product: CASSVGGLSNTGELFF.

The chain joins TRBV2 to TRBJ2-7; unclear D gene. The germline CDR1 and CDR2 sequences are SNHLY and FYNNEI. The CDR3 is made up of 12 amino acids. Trimming removed 3 bases from V and 1 base from J, with 4 bases in between. The CDR3 nucleotides read TGTGCCAGCAGTGATCGGTCCTACGAGCAGTACTTC. It specifies CASSDRSYEQYF.

The chain recombines TRBV6-5 with TRBJ1-4, with 7 bases matching TRBD1. Trimming at V came to 3 bases and at J to 8 bases, leaving 9 bases not matched to a gene. The germline V gene has CDR1 MNHEY and CDR2 SVGAGI. The CDR3 totals 15 residues. CDR3 protein: CASSYNRQGEEKLFF. Written as DNA, the CDR3 is TGTGCCAGCAGTTATAATCGACAGGGAGAGGAAAAACTGTTTTTT.

A few counts support this clone. The chain employs TRBV6-6 and TRBJ1-5; 9 nucleotides line up with TRBD1. CDR3 length: 14 amino acids. J was trimmed by 2 bases and V by 7 bases; bases with no gene match: 3. Germline assignment: CDR1 MNHNY and CDR2 SVGAGI (reference sequence). In nucleotides, the CDR3 is TGTGCCAGCAAGGACAGGGGTGGCAATCAGCCCCAGCATTTT. Protein: CASKDRGGNQPQHF.

This clone was seen ten or more times. The chain links TRBV5-4 to TRBJ1-1; TRBD1 is a possible D gene (6 bases). Germline V gives CDR1 SGHNT, CDR2 YYREEE (reference sequence). V shed 4 bases and J shed 1 base, with 14 bases lying between them. This CDR3 spans 15 amino acids. CDR3 bases: TGTGCCAGCAGCATGCGACAGACAGGGAACACTGAAGCTTTCTTT. Its translation: CASSMRQTGNTEAFF.

This chain uses TRBV27 with TRBJ1-2; 7 nucleotides line up with TRBD1. The trim removed 2 bases at V and 4 bases at J, leaving 1 base unmatched. Germline values: CDR1 MNHEY, CDR2 SMNVEV (reference sequence). The CDR3 is 13 amino acids. The CDR3 DNA reads TGTGCCAGCAGTTTAACAGGGGCCTATGGCTACACCTTC. Protein sequence: CASSLTGAYGYTF.

This chain uses TRBV28 with TRBJ1-2; D is perhaps TRBD1 (6 bases). The germline V and J ends were trimmed by 5 bases and 4 bases, with 17 bases remaining between them. This CDR3 is 15 amino acids long. CDR1 MDHEN and CDR2 SYDVKM come from the germline V gene. Written as DNA, the CDR3 is TGTGCCAGCAGTCCGCCCACAGGGATCGGCTATGGCTACACCTTC. This codes for CASSPPTGIGYGYTF.

The chain uses TRBV5-1 and TRBJ1-1; 9 bases agree with TRBD1. Germline V gene lookup returns CDR1 SGHRS and CDR2 YFSETQ. This CDR3 spans 14 amino acids. V was pared by 4 bases and J by 1 base, with 2 bases of the junction left unmatched. Here the CDR3 reads CASSGDRANTEAFF. The CDR3 coding sequence is TGCGCCAGCAGCGGGGACAGGGCGAACACTGAAGCTTTCTTT.

A word on this clone: Distinct nucleotide sequences in the sample also encode this CDR3. V usage is TRBV2 and J usage is TRBJ1-3; D is possibly TRBD1 (6 bases). Trimming left V 6 bases short and J 4 bases short, with 13 bases between. The CDR3 contains 14 residues. The germline CDR1 and CDR2 sequences are SNHLY and FYNNEI. This chain's CDR3 is CASSPGVAGNTIYF. The CDR3 DNA follows: TGTGCCAGCAGCCCAGGGGTAGCAGGAAACACCATATATTTT.

This clone has more than one count but fewer than ten. The genes are TRBV7-9 and TRBJ1-1, with 10 bases matching TRBD1. Looked up from germline, CDR1 is SEHNR and CDR2 is FQNEAQ (reference sequence). The CDR3 is made up of 15 amino acids. V dropped 6 bases and J dropped 5; count of bases not matched to a gene: 9. CDR3 nucleotide sequence: TGTGCCAGCAGTCGACAGGGACAGGGGTTAACTGAAGCTTTCTTT. Residues: CASSRQGQGLTEAFF.

This chain joins TRBV7-2 and TRBJ1-5, with 7 bases that match TRBD1. The CDR3 extends over 15 amino acids. The germline CDR1 and CDR2 sequences are SGHTA and FQGNSA. The V and J ends lost 5 bases and 9 bases, in that order; junction bases with no gene match: 13. DNA for the CDR3: TGTGCCAGCAGCCCCTGGGAAGGCCCAGGGGGGCCCCAGCATTTT. Its translation is CASSPWEGPGGPQHF. Full variable domain (missing parts from reference TRBV7-2 and TRBJ1-5): GAGVSQSPSNKVTEKGKDVELRCDPISGHTALYWYRQSLGQGLEFLIYFQGNSAPDKSGLPSDRFSAERTGGSVSTLTIQRTQQEDSAVYLCASSPWEGPGGPQHFGDGTRLSIL.

The CDR3 loop reads CASSAGPSYNSPLHF. The DNA for the CDR3 is TGTGCCAGCAGTGCAGGGCCCTCCTATAATTCACCCCTCCACTTT. This rearrangement joins TRBV6-6 to TRBJ1-6, with D perhaps matching TRBD1 (5 bases). CDR1 MNHNY and CDR2 SVGAGI come from the germline V gene (reference sequence). V was clipped by 5 bases and J by 0 bases, with 8 bases between them. This CDR3 spans 15 amino acids.

The chain employs TRBV6-5 and TRBJ1-1, with 7 bases matching TRBD1. The J segment lost 5 bases and the V segment lost 5 bases, leaving 8 bases of the junction unmatched. The germline gives CDR1 MNHEY, CDR2 SVGAGI. The CDR3 extends over 14 amino acids. DNA of the CDR3: TGTGCCAGCAGTCCCGCAGGGGGTCGTACTGAAGCTTTCTTT. Translation: CASSPAGGRTEAFF.

This clone was detected a few times. The V and J genes are TRBV29-1 and TRBJ1-4; 10 bases map to TRBD1. Looked up from germline, CDR1 is SQVTM and CDR2 is ANQGSEA. Unmatched junction bases numbered 7, after V lost 6 bases and J lost 3 bases. The length of the CDR3 is 15 residues. The CDR3 DNA follows: TGCAGCGTCCGACAGGGGGCCTTTTCTAATGAAAAACTGTTTTTT. It yields the protein CSVRQGAFSNEKLFF.

This clone was observed a handful of times. J is TRBJ1-4 and V is TRBV15; TRBD1 aligns across 7 bases. Germline lookup yields CDR1 LNHNV and CDR2 YYDKDF (reference sequence). This CDR3 has 17 residues. Germline trimming cut 0 bases from V and 7 bases from J; bases unmatched to any gene: 11. For the CDR3, the DNA is TGTGCCACCAGCAGAGATATCATAGGGGGCAGGGGTGAAAAACTGTTTTTT. Translating it yields CATSRDIIGGRGEKLFF.

In its sample, this clone was seen a few times. This chain uses TRBV10-1 with TRBJ2-3; D possibly corresponds to TRBD2 (7 bases). Trimming left V 2 bases short and J 12 bases short, with 15 bases between. This CDR3 spans 13 amino acids. CDR1 WNHNN and CDR2 SYGVQD come from the germline V gene (reference sequence). In DNA, the CDR3 is TGCGCCAGCAGTGAGACCCGGGGGGCGGGACAGTATTTT. Translated, it gives CASSETRGAGQYF.

This chain joins TRBV5-1 and TRBJ2-2, with 8 bases identical to TRBD1. This CDR3 is 16 amino acids long. Losses at the gene ends were 0 bases for V and 0 bases for J; bases not matched to a gene: 1. Germline V gene sequence: CDR1 SGHRS, CDR2 YFSETQ. CDR3 bases: TGCGCCAGCAGCTTGGTGGACAGGGCGAACACCGGGGAGCTGTTTTTT. Encoded protein: CASSLVDRANTGELFF.

This clone was counted between two and nine times. The CDR3 protein is CASSFSRTGRNSPLHF. In nucleotides, the CDR3 is TGTGCCAGCAGTTTTTCTCGGACAGGGCGTAATTCACCCCTCCACTTT. V gene TRBV27 combines with J gene TRBJ1-6; 8 bases map to TRBD1. The CDR3 totals 16 residues. V lost 3 bases, J lost 6 bases, and 7 bases stayed unmatched. The V gene's germline CDR1 is MNHEY and CDR2 SMNVEV (reference sequence).

This clone was counted a few times. J is TRBJ2-1 and V is TRBV11-2; D remains unclear. The CDR3 consists of 13 residues. Germline V gene lookup returns CDR1 SGHAT and CDR2 FQNNGV. The V end lost 5 bases, the J end lost 6 bases, and 11 bases lay between the germline ends. CDR3 sequence reads: CASSQYWANEQFF. The CDR3 nucleotides read TGTGCCAGCAGCCAATACTGGGCCAATGAGCAGTTCTTC.

The J gene is TRBJ1-2, the V gene TRBV19; no clear D. The V end lost 9 bases, the J end lost 8 bases, and 7 bases lay between the germline ends. Germline V lookup: CDR1 LNHDA, CDR2 SQIVND (reference sequence). CDR3 length: 9 amino acids. This CDR3 reads CASGLGYTF. DNA for the CDR3: TGTGCCAGCGGTCTCGGCTACACCTTC.

The V and J genes are TRBV5-4 and TRBJ1-6; D is uncertain. The CDR3 is made up of 14 amino acids. Germline loops: CDR1 SGHNT, CDR2 YYREEE (reference sequence). Trimming stripped 6 bases from V and 7 bases from J, with 14 bases between. The CDR3 sequence: CASNNPQTNSPLHF. CDR3 in DNA: TGTGCCAGCAACAATCCACAGACCAATTCACCCCTCCACTTT.

The chain links TRBV4-1 to TRBJ2-3; D might be TRBD1 (6 bases). The CDR3 contains 14 residues. V was pared by 4 bases and J by 4 bases, with 12 bases between. CDR1 is MGHRA, CDR2 YSYEKL, per germline. The CDR3 spells CASSPTRGADTQYF. CDR3 coding DNA: TGCGCCAGCAGCCCCACCAGGGGCGCAGATACGCAGTATTTT.

V gene TRBV7-6 combines with J gene TRBJ2-5; the match to TRBD2 covers 10 bases. The junction had 10 bases not matched to a gene; V was cut back by 5 bases and J by 4 bases. Germline CDR1 is SGHVS and CDR2 is FNYEAQ. The CDR3 spans 16 residues. CDR3 sequence reads: CASSHYLTSGVETQYF. CDR3 nucleotides: TGTGCCAGCAGCCATTACCTTACTAGCGGGGTAGAGACCCAGTACTTC.

This chain links TRBV5-4 with TRBJ2-7, with D possibly TRBD2 on 6 matching bases. This CDR3 contains 14 residues. V was clipped by 4 bases and J by 1 base, with 12 bases between them. Germline-derived CDR1 and CDR2 are SGHNT and YYREEE (reference sequence). The CDR3 sequence: CASSRGKVSYEQYF. DNA for the CDR3: TGTGCCAGCAGCCGCGGGAAAGTTTCCTACGAGCAGTACTTC. Using reference TRBV5-4 and TRBJ2-7 for the parts outside the CDR3, the full variable domain is ETGVTQSPTHLIKTRGQQVTLRCSSQSGHNTVSWYQQALGQGPQFIFQYYREEENGRGNFPPRFSGLQFPNYSSELNVNALELDDSALYLCASSRGKVSYEQYFGPGTRLTVT.

The chain is built from TRBV7-2 and TRBJ2-1; 9 bases agree with TRBD1. The CDR3 runs 15 residues. Trimming at V came to 6 bases and at J to 7 bases, leaving 10 bases not matched to a gene. In germline, CDR1 is SGHTA, CDR2 FQGNSA. The CDR3 spells CASRGGTGKTNEQFF. The CDR3 DNA sequence: TGTGCCAGCAGAGGCGGGACAGGGAAAACGAATGAGCAGTTCTTC.

The chain carries TRBV19 and TRBJ1-5; 8 positions agree with TRBD1. The CDR3 covers 18 residues. V lost 4 bases, J lost 0 bases, and 11 bases stayed unmatched. CDR1 is LNHDA and CDR2 is SQIVND in the germline V gene (reference sequence). The CDR3 protein is CASSRHRGGRYSNQPQHF. The CDR3 coding sequence is TGTGCCAGTAGTAGGCACAGGGGGGGCCGATATAGCAATCAGCCCCAGCATTTT. Based on the CDR3 plus reference TRBV19 and TRBJ1-5, the full variable domain is DGGITQSPKYLFRKEGQNVTLSCEQNLNHDAMYWYRQDPGQGLRLIYYSQIVNDFQKGDIAEGYSVSREKKESFPLTVTSAQKNPTAFYLCASSRHRGGRYSNQPQHFGDGTRLSIL.

The chain is built from TRBV30 and TRBJ2-1; no clear D gene. CDR1 is GTSNPN, CDR2 SVGIG, per germline (reference sequence). This CDR3 has 14 residues. Trimming pared 8 bases from V and 4 bases from J, leaving 18 bases between. CDR3 bases: TGTGCCGTTTACTCGAGACTGCGGTACAATGAGCAGTTCTTC. This codes for CAVYSRLRYNEQFF.

In this sample, this clone turned up a few times. The rearrangement links TRBV4-3 to TRBJ1-4; possibly TRBD1 for D (5 bases). In germline, CDR1 is LGHNA, CDR2 YSLEER. The CDR3 spans 16 residues. Trimming removed 4 bases from V and 8 bases from J, with 20 bases in between. The CDR3 loop is CASSRILSGSREKLFF. The CDR3 coding sequence is TGCGCCAGCAGCCGAATTTTATCAGGGTCACGGGAAAAACTGTTTTTT.